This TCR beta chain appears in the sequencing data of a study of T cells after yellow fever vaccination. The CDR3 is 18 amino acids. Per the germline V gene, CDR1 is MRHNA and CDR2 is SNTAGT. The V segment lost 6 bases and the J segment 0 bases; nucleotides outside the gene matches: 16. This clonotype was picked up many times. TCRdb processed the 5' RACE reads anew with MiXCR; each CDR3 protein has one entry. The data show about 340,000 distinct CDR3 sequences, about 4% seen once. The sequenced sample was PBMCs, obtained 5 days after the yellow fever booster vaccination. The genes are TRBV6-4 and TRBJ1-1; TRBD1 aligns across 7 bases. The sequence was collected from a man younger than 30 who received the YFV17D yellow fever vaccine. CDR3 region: CASRATGTVLYMNTEAFF. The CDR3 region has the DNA TGTGCCAGCAGGGCGACCGGGACAGTACTTTATATGAACACTGAAGCTTTCTTT.